Below, 21 T cell receptor beta chains from the same sample are listed, as sequenced in a study of cytomegalovirus exposure and HLA in healthy donors. PCR employed 60 Vbeta and 13 Jbeta primers. Profiled with immunoSEQ multiplex PCR; TCRdb holds only in-frame clones, not every one. The profile shows fewer than 120,000 clones, 76% of them singletons. Sequenced: PBMCs. These receptors originate from a man aged 25 to 40 in good health and CMV-seropositive.

The chain joins TRBV30 to TRBJ1-1; 10 bases align to TRBD1. The CDR3 contains 13 residues. The V gene's germline CDR1 is GTSNPN and CDR2 SVGIG (reference sequence). V lost 3 bases to trimming and J lost 3 bases; unmatched junction nucleotides: 1. The DNA of the CDR3 is TGTGCCTGGAGCGGACAGGGGGACACTGAAGCTTTCTTT. Amino acids: CAWSGQGDTEAFF. Complete variable domain (other parts from reference TRBV30 and TRBJ1-1): SQTIHQWPATLVQPVGSPLSLECTVEGTSNPNLYWYRQAAGRGLQLLFYSVGIGQISSEVPQNLSASRPQDRQFILSSKKLLLSDSGFYLCAWSGQGDTEAFFGQGTRLTVV.

This chain joins TRBV29-1 and TRBJ2-5, with D possibly TRBD1 on 5 matching bases. The CDR3 is 14 amino acids. Germline CDR1 and CDR2: SQVTM and ANQGSEA. Trimming pared 7 bases from V and 5 bases from J, leaving 20 bases between. The chain's CDR3 is CSARASPTGETQYF. Here the CDR3 DNA reads TGCAGCGCCAGGGCCAGCCCGACCGGGGAGACCCAGTACTTC.

This chain uses TRBV7-2 with TRBJ1-2, with a possible D match to TRBD1 (6 bases). V lost 5 bases and J 0 bases, leaving 16 bases between the germline ends. CDR1 SGHTA and CDR2 FQGNSA come from the germline V gene. The CDR3 has 16 amino acids. CDR3 in amino acids: CASSPVGGQANYGYTF. The CDR3 DNA sequence: TGTGCCAGCAGCCCAGTGGGGGGGCAAGCTAACTATGGCTACACCTTC.

The CDR3 sequence: CASRDSFTFYNEQFF. CDR3 DNA: TGTGCCAGCAGGGACAGCTTTACCTTTTACAATGAGCAGTTCTTC. The chain couples TRBV6-6 to TRBJ2-1; a weak D match, TRBD1 (6 bases). Germline assignment: CDR1 MNHNY and CDR2 SVGAGI (reference sequence). The CDR3 extends over 15 amino acids. Trimming took 6 bases from V and 4 from J, leaving 16 bases between them.

The J gene is TRBJ1-2, the V gene TRBV5-1; 8 bases map to TRBD1. CDR1 is SGHRS, CDR2 YFSETQ, per germline. The CDR3 covers 13 residues. Unmatched junction bases numbered 7, after V lost 6 bases and J lost 6 bases. The CDR3 region has the DNA TGCGCCAGCACCCAGACAGGGGAAAATGGCTACACCTTC. This translates into CASTQTGENGYTF.

CDR3 region: CASSVEVAGGVSYNEQFF. In DNA, the CDR3 is TGTGCCAGCAGCGTAGAGGTTGCCGGGGGGGTCTCCTACAATGAGCAGTTCTTC. The chain combines TRBV9 with TRBJ2-1; 8 bases match TRBD2. The CDR3 sequence is 18 residues long. The junction had 8 bases not matched to a gene; V was cut back by 0 bases and J by 0 bases. Germline V gene lookup returns CDR1 SGDLS and CDR2 YYNGEE.

The chain couples TRBV13 to TRBJ2-7, with D perhaps TRBD1 (6 bases). Trimming stripped 5 bases from V and 0 bases from J, with 11 bases between. This CDR3 region has 14 residues. Germline CDR1 and CDR2: PRHDT and FYEKMQ (reference sequence). This CDR3 reads CASSPGVSSYEQYF. The CDR3 DNA sequence: TGTGCCAGCAGCCCAGGGGTGAGCTCCTACGAGCAGTACTTC.

The chain has TRBV4-3 and TRBJ2-7; TRBD1 matches at 8 bases. CDR1 and CDR2 from the germline V gene are LGHNA and YSLEER. CDR3 length: 16 residues. The trim removed 0 bases at V and 3 bases at J, leaving 7 bases unmatched. The CDR3 nucleotides are TGCGCCAGCAGCCAAGATTTTAGGACAGGGTACTACGAGCAGTACTTC. Its translation is CASSQDFRTGYYEQYF.

The J gene is TRBJ2-5, the V gene TRBV5-1, with TRBD2 identical over 14 bases. The CDR3 has 16 residues. V gave up 4 bases and J gave up 4 bases; unmatched junction bases: 6. CDR1 is SGHRS and CDR2 is YFSETQ in the germline V gene. CDR3 residues: CASSLETSGGGETQYF. CDR3 sequence (DNA): TGCGCCAGCAGCCTGGAGACTAGCGGGGGGGGAGAGACCCAGTACTTC.

This rearrangement joins TRBV5-4 to TRBJ1-1; D is undetermined. Germline CDR1 reads SGHNT; CDR2 reads YYREEE (reference sequence). V gave up 4 bases and J gave up 1 base, with 8 bases separating them. The CDR3 loop spans 13 amino acids. CDR3 in amino acids: CASSAEGNTEAFF. CDR3 sequence (DNA): TGTGCCAGCAGCGCCGAGGGGAACACTGAAGCTTTCTTT. Full variable domain (remainder filled in from reference TRBV5-4 and TRBJ1-1): ETGVTQSPTHLIKTRGQQVTLRCSSQSGHNTVSWYQQALGQGPQFIFQYYREEENGRGNFPPRFSGLQFPNYSSELNVNALELDDSALYLCASSAEGNTEAFFGQGTRLTVV.

This clone was picked up one time. This rearrangement joins TRBV2 to TRBJ2-7; D is unresolved. Germline assignment: CDR1 SNHLY and CDR2 FYNNEI. This CDR3 is 13 amino acids long. Trimming pared 4 bases from V and 0 bases from J, leaving 7 bases between. The DNA for the CDR3 is TGTGCCAGCAGTGCGACGGGCTCCTACGAGCAGTACTTC. It yields the protein CASSATGSYEQYF. The full variable domain, its missing parts supplied by reference TRBV2 and TRBJ2-7, is EPEVTQTPSHQVTQMGQEVILRCVPISNHLYFYWYRQILGQKVEFLVSFYNNEISEKSEIFDDQFSVERPDGSNFTLKIRSTKLEDSAMYFCASSATGSYEQYFGPGTRLTVT.

Here the CDR3 reads CASSPKDSADTQYF. CDR3 DNA sequence: TGTGCCAGCAGTCCCAAGGATAGCGCAGATACGCAGTATTTT. This chain connects TRBV5-4 to TRBJ2-3; TRBD2 is a possible D gene (5 bases). The CDR3 covers 14 residues. Germline V lookup: CDR1 SGHNT, CDR2 YYREEE (reference sequence). The V end lost 5 bases, the J end lost 4 bases, and 14 bases lay between the germline ends.

The chain employs TRBV5-6 and TRBJ1-2, with 8 positions matching TRBD1. CDR3 length equals 11 residues. Germline lookup yields CDR1 SGHDT and CDR2 YYEEEE. V lost 9 bases and J lost 6; bases outside the gene matches: 4. CDR3 sequence (DNA): TGTGCCACCACAGGGGGGCATGGCTACACCTTC. Translation: CATTGGHGYTF.

In this sample, this clone turned up once. The chain has TRBV5-8 and TRBJ1-6; no firm D call. The germline V and J ends were trimmed by 2 bases and 4 bases, with 4 bases remaining between them. Germline V gene data show CDR1 as SGHTS and CDR2 as YDEGEE. The CDR3 is made up of 13 amino acids. Here the CDR3 DNA reads TGTGCCAGCAGCTTCGGTTATAATTCACCCCTCCACTTT. It yields the protein CASSFGYNSPLHF.

The chain combines TRBV10-2 with TRBJ2-3, with TRBD2 identical over 11 bases. J gave up 3 bases and V 7 bases, and 6 bases lay outside the gene matches. The CDR3 sequence is 15 residues long. CDR1 is WSHSY and CDR2 is SAAADI in the germline V gene. CDR3 sequence reads: CASTPGTSGTDTQYF. The CDR3 DNA reads TGCGCCAGCACCCCCGGGACTAGCGGTACAGATACGCAGTATTTT.

The genes are TRBV28 and TRBJ2-6, with 7 positions matching TRBD1. V gave up 6 bases and J gave up 0 bases; unmatched junction bases: 11. Germline CDR1 reads MDHEN; CDR2 reads SYDVKM. This CDR3 region has 18 residues. This CDR3 reads CASRLGQASFSGANVLTF. The CDR3 coding sequence is TGTGCCAGCAGGCTAGGACAGGCGTCATTCTCTGGGGCCAACGTCCTGACTTTC.

The chain uses TRBV30 and TRBJ1-5, with 8 bases identical to TRBD1. CDR3 length equals 15 residues. In germline, CDR1 is GTSNPN, CDR2 SVGIG (reference sequence). Unmatched junction bases numbered 6, after V lost 2 bases and J lost 3 bases. CDR3 sequence: CAWSSGQGLNQPQHF. CDR3 nucleotides: TGTGCCTGGAGTTCAGGACAGGGCCTCAATCAGCCCCAGCATTTT. The variable domain in full, completed from reference TRBV30 and TRBJ1-5, reads SQTIHQWPATLVQPVGSPLSLECTVEGTSNPNLYWYRQAAGRGLQLLFYSVGIGQISSEVPQNLSASRPQDRQFILSSKKLLLSDSGFYLCAWSSGQGLNQPQHFGDGTRLSIL.

There are a few counts of this clone. The chain combines TRBV9 with TRBJ2-3; D is unclear. Germline assignment: CDR1 SGDLS and CDR2 YYNGEE. V lost 0 bases to trimming and J lost 2 bases, with 10 bases between them. The CDR3 spans 15 residues. CDR3 nucleotide sequence: TGTGCCAGCAGCGTAGGCTGGGCCTTCACAGATACGCAGTATTTT. It yields the protein CASSVGWAFTDTQYF.

The rearrangement joins TRBV14 to TRBJ2-5; tentative D call: TRBD2 (5 bases). The DNA matches TRBJ2-7 better at its end, which makes the J call doubtful. The CDR3 has 15 amino acids. The germline gives CDR1 SGHDN, CDR2 FVKESK. CDR3 amino acids: CASSQVPGSLYEQYF. Here the CDR3 DNA reads TGTGCCAGCAGCCAAGTACCGGGAAGCCTCTACGAGCAGTACTTC.

There are a few counts of this clone. The genes are TRBV21-1 and TRBJ2-1; no DNA check was done on the table's D call, TRBD2. TRBV21-1 is termed a pseudogene. This CDR3 has 15 residues. This CDR3 reads CASSKGPGTYNEQFF. In DNA form, the CDR3 reads TGTGCCAGCAGCAAGGGCCCGGGGACCTACAATGAGCAGTTCTTC.

V and J are TRBV29-1 and TRBJ2-7, with D tentatively TRBD1 (6 bases). The CDR3 runs to 15 residues. The ends were cut back, 0 bases at V and 3 bases at J, with 15 bases in the middle. Germline lookup yields CDR1 SQVTM and CDR2 ANQGSEA. The DNA for the CDR3 is TGCAGCGTTGAAGATTCGGGCAGGGGTTTCTACGAGCAGTACTTC. Encoded protein: CSVEDSGRGFYEQYF.